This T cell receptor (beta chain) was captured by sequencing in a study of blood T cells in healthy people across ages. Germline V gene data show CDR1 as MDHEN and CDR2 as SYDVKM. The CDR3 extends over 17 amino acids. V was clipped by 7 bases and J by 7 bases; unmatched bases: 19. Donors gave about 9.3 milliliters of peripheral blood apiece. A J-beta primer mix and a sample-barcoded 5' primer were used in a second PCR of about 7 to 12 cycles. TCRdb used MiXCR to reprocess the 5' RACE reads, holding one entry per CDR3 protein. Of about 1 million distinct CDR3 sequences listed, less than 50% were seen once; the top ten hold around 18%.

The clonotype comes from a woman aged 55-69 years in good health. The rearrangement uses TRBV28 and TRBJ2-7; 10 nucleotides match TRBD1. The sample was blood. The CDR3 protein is CASIGDRGKRGGWEQYF. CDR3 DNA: TGTGCCAGCATCGGGGACAGGGGAAAGCGGGGAGGATGGGAGCAGTACTTC.